This T cell receptor beta chain was sequenced in a study of T cell changes during pregnancy in multiple sclerosis. The CDR3 is made up of 15 amino acids. Germline loops: CDR1 ENHRY, CDR2 SYGVKD. V was pared by 6 bases and J by 5 bases, with 12 bases of the junction left unmatched. TCRdb keeps only in-frame clones here, not all; method: immunoSEQ multiplex PCR. The data hold fewer than 60,000 clones, with roughly 88% observed a single time. This TCR derives from a female donor in good health, enrolled as a control in a pregnancy study. This chain connects TRBV10-3 to TRBJ1-2, with 7 bases fitting TRBD1. Sample: peripheral blood, taken in the third trimester of pregnancy. The CDR3 region has the DNA TGTGCCATCAGCAACGGCAGAAACAGGGGTTATGGCTACACCTTC. The encoded protein is CAISNGRNRGYGYTF.